This T cell receptor (beta chain) derives from a study of cytomegalovirus exposure and HLA in healthy donors listed by TCRdb under 2017. General notes on the study: An earlier analysis of more than 550 of the donors reported 250 to 350 Gb of sequence data and some 110 million unique TCR beta sequences obtained from about 170 million T cells. In an earlier analysis of 587 of the donors, high-throughput TCR beta sequencing was used to judge whether each TCR beta V gene segment behaved as functional or pseudogenic. A later genetic analysis took genome-wide SNP genotypes for about 65% of the roughly 670 donors and used that subset as a discovery cohort. The study aimed to test whether cataloging public T cell receptors could reveal signatures of past pathogen exposure. Typing coverage varied by locus: roughly 620-640 donors for A, B, C, DRB1 and DQB1; more than 500 for DQA1; 600 to 610 for DPA1; fewer than 480 for DPB1. An early release that covered about 600 HLA-typed donors contained approximately 300 gigabases of sequencing data and tens of millions of unique TCR sequences. The genetic ancestry cluster associated with self-reported Caucasian donors included around four fifths of the roughly 360 genotyped donors. The later analysis used no new phenotypic data to find candidate immune exposures, relying instead on TCR beta sequences and their occurrence across donors. The study combined high-throughput TCR immunosequencing, statistical association of individual TCRs with disease status, and machine learning to predict cytomegalovirus infection status. To study patterns of TCR occurrence, a later analysis re-analyzed previously published TCR beta repertoires from 700 or so donors and added high-resolution HLA genotyping. Class I and class II HLA loci were covered by the typing at four-digit resolution. Donor age, sex, ethnicity and CMV serostatus were collected together with the repertoire data. The study used immunosequencing to profile the T cell repertoires of approximately 690 subjects and linked those repertoires to cytomegalovirus serostatus. Four to six DR-DQ haplotypes were handled as single units for association and clustering because linkage in the cohort was strong. Every discovery cohort repertoire had been produced on one sequencing platform. Along with the roughly 670-subject first cohort, a separate validation cohort of over 90 different subjects was used. Among about 410 genotyped donors of the cohort, an average of approximately 240,000 unique TCR beta nucleotide sequences was sequenced per donor, of which about 19% were non-productive.

The full study reports these points: In a later analysis, HLA-associated TCR beta chains were found to be more clonally expanded and to have lower generation probabilities than equally common non-associated chains. A total of 150 or so TCR beta chains were listed by the study as associated with cytomegalovirus. For the cohort, immune exposure information was limited to CMV serostatus. A later genetic analysis reported fewer N-insertions in productive TCRs among donors in an Asian-associated ancestry cluster than the approximately 670-donor mean. A further reported finding was that TCR beta sequences accurately predicted the HLA-A and HLA-B alleles for most subjects in the first cohort. A group of highly shared sequence variants was considered likely to be a technical artifact of the sequencing pipeline. Broadly in line with IMGT annotations, most TCR beta V segments showed up in productive rearrangements about 87% or about 30% of the time in an earlier analysis of 450 to 600 of the donors. The earlier analysis of approximately 590 of the donors excluded some 15 rarely observed V segments, including chromosome 9 orphons, because counts were too low. Linkage disequilibrium might explain the correlated functional status among segregating V segments, but an unknown experimental factor could not be excluded. According to a later analysis, parvovirus B19, influenza, CMV and Epstein-Barr virus appeared linked to several top co-occurrence clusters. The classifier was reported to diagnose cytomegalovirus status with high specificity and sensitivity in both the original and validation cohorts. V-gene and J-gene trimming of TCR beta chains was associated with a missense DCLRE1C variant in a later genetic analysis, and the association was replicated in an independent cohort. Because HLA typing was unavailable for some donors at each locus, only the typed subset was used in association tests. A few of the identified cytomegalovirus-associated TCR beta chains were confirmed in vitro to be specific for cytomegalovirus antigens. Across donors, most TCR sequences were observed very rarely, whereas some public TCRs were present in many individuals. When HLA alleles, especially DR and DQ, strongly co-occurred, TCR associations were difficult to assign to individual alleles. Presence/absence analyses assumed roughly uniform sequencing depth across donors, an assumption that may not hold. According to a later analysis, most CMV-associated TCR beta chains appeared to be HLA-restricted, and the HLA associations seemed to be driven largely by CMV exposure. According to the authors, the approach could potentially be generalized to other disease states and immunological phenotypes. Specific HLA alleles were associated with 15,000 to 20,000 TCR beta sequences at a false discovery rate of 0.05 in a later analysis. Only TCR beta chains were sequenced in this cohort, and the absence of alpha or paired-chain data limited detectable features. According to a later analysis, TCR association rates differed among HLA loci, with DRB1 alleles showing the most associated TCRs and HLA-C alleles showing the fewest. Because the 87-base-pair reads could not distinguish some IMGT-functional V segments, including TRBV6-2 and TRBV6-3, those segments were excluded.

The method behind the library was the immunoSEQ multiplex PCR assay. A mixture of 60 forward primers for TCR Vbeta segments and 13 reverse primers for TCR Jbeta segments was used in the multiplex PCR. The CDR3 region of rearranged TCR beta genes was amplified from genomic DNA by a multiplex PCR assay. On the Illumina HiSeq System, the amplified TCR beta libraries were sequenced as 87-base-pair reads. As for the authors' bioinformatics: A later analysis counted tens of millions of unique TCR beta chains across the approximately 700 repertoires, and roughly 11 million of these chains were shared by at least two donors. A nearest-neighbor algorithm error-corrected the raw reads and collapsed the reads into unique sequences, merging closely related sequences to remove PCR and sequencing errors. V, D and J gene segments were assigned by aligning CDR3 sequences to IMGT reference sequences. For a sequence to be retained, a match of at least six nucleotides was required to both a V gene segment and a J gene segment. Rearrangements were classified as productive when the CDR3 lacked stop codons and remained in frame with V and J, and all other rearrangements were classified as non-productive. CDR3 was defined by IMGT convention, running from the second conserved V-encoded cysteine to the conserved J-encoded phenylalanine. The earlier analysis of 450 to 750 of the donors excluded any sequence lacking an unambiguous match to a single V gene segment. An earlier analysis of about 600 of the donors called V segments functional above 56.7% productive rearrangements and segregating when the between-donor standard deviation exceeded 5%. A statistical classification framework was developed to diagnose cytomegalovirus status using the catalog of TCR beta chain sequences. A later analysis assigned V and J genes by comparing TCR nucleotide sequences with IMGT/GENE-DB human TR gene sequences. The TCRdist pipeline was used in a later analysis to assign CDR3 sequences and most-parsimonious VDJ recombination scenarios. In a later analysis, each TCR beta chain was defined by its CDR3 amino acid sequence together with its V-gene family, and reads lacking a unique V-gene family were excluded. A later analysis removed 592 highly shared, low-generation-probability nucleotide sequences to deal with suspected cross-contamination and a sequencing artifact. A later analysis calculated a clonal expansion index for each public chain from normalized within-repertoire ranks of inferred template counts. Generation probabilities in a later analysis came from a VDJ recombination model fitted to out-of-frame rearrangements, and those results were checked against IGoR. In a later analysis, TCR-TCR, TCR-HLA and TCR-CMV co-occurrence was scored with hypergeometric tests, and a repertoire-size bias correction was applied to TCR pairs. In a later analysis, false discovery rates were estimated by permuting HLA or CMV assignments 20 times. In a later analysis, co-occurring TCRs were grouped with DBSCAN, and TCRdist sequence similarity was added when clustering was performed within HLA-allele-positive subsets. Co-occurrence clustering excluded repertoires with fewer than 30,000 or more than 120,000 public chains, plus five with anomalous nucleotide sharing. The table comes from immuneACCESS by way of TCRdb, which keeps in-frame sequences with V and J called. Part of the clones is missing from these tables; in studies checked, under half for an unresolved V gene and the rest for unknown reasons. The V and J calls and the clone size are those of that table, but D and trimming were determined from the DNA. Present in this sample are about 200,000 clones, around 75% of which were seen just once. Approximately 0.39% of the sample belongs to the ten largest clones.

The cohort was made up of around 720 healthy bone marrow donors. At the time of sampling, every cohort member was nominally healthy, though immune exposures that went unrecorded were likely present. The donor was CMV seropositive and was included in the group of some 290 seropositive cohort members. A peripheral blood sample was collected from each donor, and TCR beta sequencing was performed on peripheral blood mononuclear cells. The Qiagen DNeasy Blood Extraction Kit was used to extract genomic DNA from the blood cell samples. To note about this clone: Its antigen has not been determined. One base away there is no much larger clone; base qualities are not given.

Relative to germline, V is 2 bases shorter and J is 5 bases shorter, with 17 bases between their ends. The CDR3 covers 16 residues, taking in both the cysteine and the phenylalanine. Only the CDR3 region is kept as DNA, spanning 48 bases read in frame from base 1. As encoded in the germline V gene (reference sequence), CDR1 is LNHDA while CDR2 is SQIVND. This clonotype originated in a male donor in good health and CMV-seropositive. The sample taken for sequencing was PBMCs. The rearranged segments are TRBV19 and TRBJ2-3; a tentative D match to TRBD2 spans 5 bases. The DNA is TGTGCCAGTAGTATACTAACCGGGGAGCCGGGAGATACGCAGTATTTT. Translated, this is CASSILTGEPGDTQYF.